The clone carrying this T cell receptor beta chain was recorded many times. The source of the sample is a study of kidney transplant recipient with SARS-CoV-2 infection. The CDR3 is 12 residues long. Germline CDR1 and CDR2: DFQATT and SNEGSKA (reference sequence). Trimming took off 6 bases at V and 10 bases at J, with 16 bases between the two ends. TCRdb analysed the reads with MiXCR anew, one entry per CDR3 protein. The sample lists approximately 240,000 distinct CDR3 sequences; about 30% were seen once. This clonotype was obtained from a male patient in his 30s who had COVID-19 and was a kidney transplant recipient. Certain T cells may be donor cells from the graft. Material: a blood sample, obtained at baseline and on day 111 from a kidney transplant recipient. The chain employs TRBV20-1 and TRBJ2-1; TRBD2 is a possible D gene (7 bases). CDR3 DNA sequence: TGCAGTGCGCCCCGGGGGGCCCGGGAGCAGTTCTTC. Its protein is CSAPRGAREQFF.